This record looks at one TCR beta chain sequence and its context. Its antigen remains unidentified. Losses at the gene ends were 4 bases for V and 5 bases for J; bases not matched to a gene: 10. The CDR3 is 17 residues long. Germline CDR1 reads SGHTA; CDR2 reads FQGTGA. These data are taken from a study of cytomegalovirus exposure and HLA in healthy donors. Study details: Counted in an early data release were about 85 million unique TCRs from HLA-typed donors.

Overall study findings and caveats: A later analysis reported that several of the most significant clusters appeared to be linked to common viral pathogens, among them Epstein-Barr virus. In vitro checks showed that a few CMV-associated chains really do target CMV antigens. Despite most TCR sequences being rare, some public TCRs occurred in many donors.

With 60 Vbeta and 13 Jbeta primers, the PCR was carried out. Here immunoSEQ multiplex PCR was the method, and the copy in TCRdb shows in-frame clones only, minus some. This sample yields tens of thousands of clones, of which approximately 76% are seen a single time; roughly 5.3% belongs to the top ten. The chain joins TRBV7-3 to TRBJ2-3; 12 bases map to TRBD2. Sequenced input: PBMCs. This receptor was taken from a man in his forties or fifties in good health and CMV-seronegative. The CDR3 loop is CASSSQPTSGGRDTQYF. CDR3 nucleotides: TGTGCCAGCAGCTCTCAACCGACTAGCGGGGGCCGAGATACGCAGTATTTT. The full variable domain, with the rest looked up from reference TRBV7-3 and TRBJ2-3, is GAGVSQTPSNKVTEKGKYVELRCDPISGHTALYWYRQSLGQGPEFLIYFQGTGAADDSGLPNDRFFAVRPEGSVSTLKIQRTERGDSAVYLCASSSQPTSGGRDTQYFGPGTRLTVL.